Below, 30 T cell receptor beta chains from the same sample are listed, as sequenced in a study of CD8 T cells in ankylosing spondylitis. Via MiXCR, TCRdb re-called the 5' RACE reads, giving one row per CDR3 protein. Altogether over 700,000 distinct CDR3 sequences are present, 19% being singletons, with the ten largest covering around 19%. Study results and limitations: Ankylosing spondylitis blood appeared to carry a characteristic TCR beta motif of several highly homologous variants.

These receptors have no identified antigens. Input material: blood, either unsorted or a sorted T cell fraction (not recorded which). These receptors were collected from a male donor with ankylosing spondylitis.

The chain is built from TRBV6-5 and TRBJ2-6; no clear D. The CDR3 sequence is 18 residues long. CDR1 and CDR2 (germline): MNHEY, SVGAGI. Trimming stripped 5 bases from V and 0 bases from J, with 17 bases between. The CDR3 DNA sequence: TGTGCCAGCAGTCTACGGATGGAGCTTTTCTCTGGGGCCAACGTCCTGACTTTC. This encodes CASSLRMELFSGANVLTF.

This clonotype was counted a few times. The V and J genes are TRBV7-9 and TRBJ2-7, with a possible D match to TRBD2 (7 bases). Germline V gene lookup returns CDR1 SEHNR and CDR2 FQNEAQ (reference sequence). The CDR3 extends over 13 amino acids. V was shortened by 7 bases and J by 5 bases, with 15 bases between the two germline ends. CDR3 protein: CASKGEGSNEQYF. The CDR3 DNA sequence: TGTGCCAGCAAGGGGGAGGGTAGCAACGAGCAGTACTTC.

The chain is built from TRBV2 and TRBJ2-3; 8 bases map to TRBD1. The length of the CDR3 is 16 residues. The germline V gene encodes CDR1 SNHLY and CDR2 FYNNEI. Unmatched junction bases numbered 10, after V lost 6 bases and J lost 2 bases. CDR3 bases: TGTGCCAGCAGGGACAGGGCCTCCCTGCCCACAGATACGCAGTATTTT. Translating gives CASRDRASLPTDTQYF.

The chain joins TRBV10-3 to TRBJ1-2, with D unresolved. The CDR3 contains 13 residues. V dropped 7 bases and J dropped 3 bases, with 12 bases sitting between them. Germline V lookup: CDR1 ENHRY, CDR2 SYGVKD. The CDR3 DNA is TGTGCCATCACTGGGGTTGGGTACTATGGCTACACCTTC. This translates into CAITGVGYYGYTF.

The chain employs TRBV20-1 and TRBJ2-1; 8 bases map to TRBD2. V lost 6 bases to trimming and J lost 8 bases; unmatched junction nucleotides: 12. The CDR3 consists of 14 residues. Germline V CDR1 and CDR2: DFQATT, SNEGSKA (reference sequence). CDR3 in DNA: TGCAGTGCGAACCGAGACGGGGGGGGCGATGAGCAGTTCTTC. It yields the protein CSANRDGGGDEQFF.

The chain recombines TRBV19 with TRBJ2-5, with D tentatively TRBD2 (6 bases). Trimming left V 6 bases short and J 5 bases short, with 16 bases between. Germline CDR1 LNHDA, CDR2 SQIVND (reference sequence). This CDR3 has 14 residues. The CDR3 DNA is TGTGCCAGTAGCGCCGGGACTCCCCTCGAGACCCAGTACTTC. Its translation: CASSAGTPLETQYF.

This clonotype has a handful of counts. The chain combines TRBV29-1 with TRBJ2-1; tentatively, D is TRBD2 (7 bases). The CDR3 contains 14 residues. V lost 1 base and J 2 bases, leaving 9 bases between the germline ends. Germline CDR1 is SQVTM and CDR2 is ANQGSEA. The CDR3 sequence is CSVEGRGPYNEQFF. The CDR3 DNA follows: TGCAGCGTTGAAGGGCGGGGGCCCTACAATGAGCAGTTCTTC.

The table lists this clonotype with a count of one. The chain links TRBV29-1 to TRBJ2-2, with a weak D call TRBD2 (5 bases). The CDR3 has 17 residues. Germline CDR1 SQVTM, CDR2 ANQGSEA. V was cut by 0 bases and J by 5 bases, with 19 bases left in between. CDR3 protein: CSVEDLDGGGGTGELFF. In DNA form, the CDR3 reads TGCAGCGTTGAAGATTTGGACGGAGGTGGTGGGACCGGGGAGCTGTTTTTT.

The chain is built from TRBV7-2 and TRBJ1-4; D may be TRBD1 (6 bases). Germline values: CDR1 SGHTA, CDR2 FQGNSA. V lost 5 bases and J 4 bases, leaving 11 bases between the germline ends. This CDR3 is built from 14 residues. The CDR3 bases are TGTGCCAGCAGCCTCAGGGGATTTAATGAAAAACTGTTTTTT. This translates into CASSLRGFNEKLFF.

This clonotype came up a few times. The rearrangement uses TRBV6-2 or TRBV6-3 and TRBJ2-7; 7 bases agree with TRBD1. Germline-derived CDR1 and CDR2 are MNHEY and SVGEGT. J lost 2 bases, V lost 6 bases, and 4 bases had no gene match. CDR3 length equals 13 residues. Here the CDR3 reads CASSKTGTYEQYF. The CDR3 DNA reads as TGTGCCAGCAGCAAGACAGGGACCTACGAGCAGTACTTC.

J is TRBJ2-7 and V is TRBV2; TRBD1 agrees at 7 bases. This CDR3 has 15 amino acids. The V segment lost 4 bases and the J segment 2 bases; nucleotides outside the gene matches: 8. Germline V gene lookup returns CDR1 SNHLY and CDR2 FYNNEI. The CDR3 sequence: CASSAEDRPTYEQYF. In nucleotides, the CDR3 is TGTGCCAGCAGTGCCGAGGACAGGCCCACCTACGAGCAGTACTTC.

The chain employs TRBV5-6 and TRBJ2-5, with TRBD2 matching over 11 bases. V was clipped by 4 bases and J by 0 bases; unmatched bases: 5. The CDR3 is 16 residues long. Germline CDR1 and CDR2: SGHDT and YYEEEE. CDR3 sequence reads: CASSPMGLADQETQYF. The CDR3 DNA reads as TGTGCCAGCAGCCCCATGGGACTAGCGGACCAAGAGACCCAGTACTTC.

The chain combines TRBV12-3 or TRBV12-4 with TRBJ2-6; 12 bases are shared with TRBD1. J was trimmed by 3 bases and V by 7 bases; bases with no gene match: 13. This CDR3 is built from 19 residues. The chain's CDR3 is CASTPPGQGAVLGANVLTF. CDR3 DNA sequence: TGTGCCAGCACCCCTCCGGGACAGGGGGCTGTTCTTGGGGCCAACGTCCTGACTTTC.

V and J are TRBV28 and TRBJ1-4; no clear D gene. The ends were cut back, 5 bases at V and 7 bases at J, with 17 bases in the middle. The CDR3 spans 15 residues. Looked up from germline, CDR1 is MDHEN and CDR2 is SYDVKM. CDR3 region: CASSPPSLWLEKLFF. Here the CDR3 DNA reads TGTGCCAGCAGTCCCCCTTCTTTGTGGCTTGAAAAACTGTTTTTT. The whole variable domain, filled in from reference TRBV28 and TRBJ1-4, reads DVKVTQSSRYLVKRTGEKVFLECVQDMDHENMFWYRQDPGLGLRLIYFSYDVKMKEKGDIPEGYSVSREKKERFSLILESASTNQTSMYLCASSPPSLWLEKLFFGSGTQLSVL.

This CDR3 is CSARYRATDYGYTF. The CDR3 coding sequence is TGCAGTGCTAGATACAGGGCTACCGACTATGGCTACACCTTC. The J gene is TRBJ1-2, the V gene TRBV20-1; D is possibly TRBD1 (6 bases). There are 14 residues in the CDR3. Germline V gene sequence: CDR1 DFQATT, CDR2 SNEGSKA (reference sequence). Trimming shortened V by 2 bases and J by 3 bases, and 13 bases separated the two germline ends.

The chain combines TRBV9 with TRBJ2-5; D is unclear. Germline V gene data show CDR1 as SGDLS and CDR2 as YYNGEE. Trimming left V 4 bases short and J 1 base short, with 11 bases between. The CDR3 covers 14 residues. The CDR3 region is CASSPPESQETQYF. The CDR3 DNA reads as TGTGCCAGCAGCCCCCCGGAGTCCCAAGAGACCCAGTACTTC.

The chain is built from TRBV29-1 and TRBJ2-1, with 14 bases that match TRBD2. Germline CDR1 is SQVTM and CDR2 is ANQGSEA. The CDR3 has 14 residues. The ends lost 7 bases at V and 7 bases at J; junction bases unmatched: 6. The chain's CDR3 is CSAGTSGSWNEQFF. The CDR3 DNA follows: TGCAGCGCCGGGACTAGCGGGAGTTGGAATGAGCAGTTCTTC.

The chain carries TRBV5-6 and TRBJ2-1; the D is unclear. The CDR3 totals 17 residues. V was cut by 3 bases and J by 3 bases, with 19 bases left in between. Germline-derived CDR1 and CDR2 are SGHDT and YYEEEE. As DNA, the CDR3 is TGTGCCAGCAGCTCCCCCGGCGCCCCCGACGTCTACAATGAGCAGTTCTTC. Protein: CASSSPGAPDVYNEQFF.

There are a few counts of this clonotype. The rearrangement joins TRBV7-9 to TRBJ1-2, with a weak D call TRBD1 (5 bases). Trimming left V 6 bases short and J 6 bases short, with 20 bases between. CDR1 and CDR2 from the germline V gene are SEHNR and FQNEAQ (reference sequence). The length of the CDR3 is 15 residues. The CDR3 here is CASRGRRRGENGYTF. The CDR3 region has the DNA TGTGCCAGCAGGGGGAGGAGGAGGGGCGAGAATGGCTACACCTTC. Drawing the rest from reference TRBV7-9 and TRBJ1-2, the complete variable domain is DTGVSQNPRHKITKRGQNVTFRCDPISEHNRLYWYRQTLGQGPEFLTYFQNEAQLEKSRLLSDRFSAERPKGSFSTLEIQRTEQGDSAMYLCASRGRRRGENGYTFGSGTRLTVV.

This clonotype was seen at least ten times. This chain uses TRBV3-1 with TRBJ2-1; D unresolved. The length of the CDR3 is 14 residues. Germline assignment: CDR1 LGHDT and CDR2 YNNKEL (reference sequence). The germline V and J ends were trimmed by 0 bases and 6 bases, with 9 bases remaining between them. For the CDR3, the DNA is TGTGCCAGCAGCCAAGATCGGGCTAGCAATGAGCAGTTCTTC. Translation gives CASSQDRASNEQFF.

Only a few counts were recorded for this clonotype. The V and J genes are TRBV29-1 and TRBJ2-5, with no clear D. Deletions cut 2 bases from V and 1 base from J, with 8 bases between. The germline V gene has CDR1 SQVTM and CDR2 ANQGSEA. This CDR3 is 13 amino acids long. In DNA, the CDR3 is TGCAGCGTTGAACTCCTGCCCCAAGAGACCCAGTACTTC. This encodes CSVELLPQETQYF.

The rearrangement uses TRBV7-9 and TRBJ1-4; tentative D call: TRBD1 (6 bases). Between the trimmed V and J ends, which lost 7 bases and 7 bases, there was a span of 19 bases. Germline V gene lookup returns CDR1 SEHNR and CDR2 FQNEAQ (reference sequence). This CDR3 is 15 amino acids long. CDR3 nucleotide sequence: TGTGCCAGCACGACGTCGGGCGGGGGCGTTGAAAAACTGTTTTTT. Its translation is CASTTSGGGVEKLFF.

The V call is TRBV4-1, the J call TRBJ1-5; D may be TRBD1 (6 bases). The CDR3 consists of 19 residues. V shed 0 bases and J shed 0 bases, with 18 bases lying between them. Germline CDR1 is MGHRA and CDR2 is YSYEKL. Here the CDR3 DNA reads TGCGCCAGCAGCCAAGACTACAGGGAGGGAACGGATAGCAATCAGCCCCAGCATTTT. Translated: CASSQDYREGTDSNQPQHF.

In regard to this clonotype: At one end, the junction sequence differs from germline, possibly due to a read error. The chain joins TRBV6-5 to TRBJ1-4; maybe TRBD1 (6 bases). Germline lookup yields CDR1 MNHEY and CDR2 SVGAGI. This CDR3 is built from 15 residues. CDR3 region: CPSSYSTGRNEKLFF. The CDR3 nucleotides are TGTCCCAGCAGTTACTCTACAGGGAGGAACGAAAAACTGTTTTTT.

The chain couples TRBV12-3 or TRBV12-4 to TRBJ2-2, with a weak D call TRBD2 (5 bases). The CDR3 contains 15 residues. Trimming removed 6 bases at V and 6 bases at J, with 17 bases between. The CDR3 DNA reads TGTGCCAGCAGCACTCGGACTTACGGGGCCGGGGAGCTGTTTTTT. Translation gives CASSTRTYGAGELFF.

The chain is built from TRBV6-2 or TRBV6-3 and TRBJ2-3; D unresolved. The CDR3 consists of 17 residues. Germline V gives CDR1 MNHEY, CDR2 SVGEGT. Trimming stripped 6 bases from V and 2 bases from J, with 21 bases between. The CDR3 region is CASSSLEATLLTDTQYF. CDR3 coding DNA: TGTGCCAGCAGCTCCCTTGAAGCCACTCTTCTCACAGATACGCAGTATTTT.

This clonotype was seen at least ten times. The chain employs TRBV6-1 and TRBJ2-2; the D is unclear. The V gene lost 7 bases and the J gene lost 1 base, with 10 bases spanning the gap. The CDR3 has 14 residues. Germline assignment: CDR1 MNHNS and CDR2 SASEGT. The CDR3 spells CASKKRRNTGELFF. The DNA for the CDR3 is TGTGCCAGCAAAAAACGGCGGAACACCGGGGAGCTGTTTTTT.

CDR3 coding DNA: TGTGCCAGCACCCGGGACAGGTATCAGCCCCAGCATTTT. Translation gives CASTRDRYQPQHF. J is TRBJ1-5 and V is TRBV28; TRBD1 agrees at 8 bases. The CDR3 consists of 13 residues. Germline CDR1 and CDR2: MDHEN and SYDVKM. After removal of 7 bases from V and 5 bases from J, the junction contained 4 bases not matched to a gene.

This clonotype was counted at least ten times. V usage is TRBV29-1 and J usage is TRBJ1-5; tentative D call: TRBD1 (5 bases). The germline V gene encodes CDR1 SQVTM and CDR2 ANQGSEA. CDR3 length: 14 amino acids. The germline V and J ends were trimmed by 4 bases and 2 bases, with 12 bases remaining between them. The chain's CDR3 is CSVGSGSGNQPQHF. CDR3 DNA sequence: TGCAGCGTTGGATCAGGGAGCGGCAATCAGCCCCAGCATTTT.

This clonotype was recorded many times. V is TRBV12-3 or TRBV12-4 and J is TRBJ2-7; D gene ambiguous. Trimming pared 2 bases from V and 7 bases from J, leaving 6 bases between. The CDR3 length is 11 residues. The CDR3 loop is CASSLKTEQYF. CDR3 in DNA: TGTGCCAGCAGTTTAAAGACAGAGCAGTACTTC.